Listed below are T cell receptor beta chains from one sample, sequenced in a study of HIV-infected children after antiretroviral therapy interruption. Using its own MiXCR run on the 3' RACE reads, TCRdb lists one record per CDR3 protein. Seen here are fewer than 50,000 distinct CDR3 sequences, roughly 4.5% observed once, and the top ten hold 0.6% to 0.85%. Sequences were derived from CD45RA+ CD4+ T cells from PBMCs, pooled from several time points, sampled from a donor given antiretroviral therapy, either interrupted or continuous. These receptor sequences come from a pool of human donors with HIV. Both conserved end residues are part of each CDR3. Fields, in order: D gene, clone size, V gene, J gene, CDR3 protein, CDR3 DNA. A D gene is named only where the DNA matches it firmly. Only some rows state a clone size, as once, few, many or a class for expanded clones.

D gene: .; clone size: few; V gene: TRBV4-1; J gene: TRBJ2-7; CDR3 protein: CASSQPTERREQYF; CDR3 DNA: TGCGCCAGCAGCCAGCCGACTGAACGGCGCGAGCAGTACTTC
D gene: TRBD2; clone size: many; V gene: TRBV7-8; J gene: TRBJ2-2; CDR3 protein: CASSLELAGVTGELFF; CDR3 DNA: TGTGCCAGCAGCTTGGAGTTAGCGGGCGTCACCGGGGAGCTGTTTTTT
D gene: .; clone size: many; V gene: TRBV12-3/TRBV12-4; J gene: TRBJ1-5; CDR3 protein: CASSAGRRQPQHF; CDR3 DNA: TGTGCCAGCAGTGCAGGGAGAAGGCAGCCCCAGCATTTT
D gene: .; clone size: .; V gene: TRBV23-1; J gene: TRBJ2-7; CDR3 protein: CAIGPRIPYEQYF; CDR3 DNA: TGCGCCATCGGCCCCCGGATCCCCTACGAGCAGTACTTC
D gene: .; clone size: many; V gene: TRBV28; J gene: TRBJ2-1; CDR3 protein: CASRSPGDNEQFF; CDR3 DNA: TGTGCCAGCAGATCCCCAGGGGACAATGAGCAGTTCTTC
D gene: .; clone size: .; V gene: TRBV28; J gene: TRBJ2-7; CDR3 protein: CASSLAGDLIQYF; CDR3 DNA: TGTGCCAGCAGTTTAGCAGGGGATCTGATCCAGTACTTC
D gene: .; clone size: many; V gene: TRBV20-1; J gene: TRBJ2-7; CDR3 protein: CSASAGSYEQYF; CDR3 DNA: TGCAGTGCTAGCGCTGGATCCTACGAGCAGTACTTC
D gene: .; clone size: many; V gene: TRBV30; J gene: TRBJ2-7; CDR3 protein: CAGDDRTSSYEQYF; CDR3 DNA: TGTGCCGGAGACGACAGAACTAGCTCCTACGAGCAGTACTTC
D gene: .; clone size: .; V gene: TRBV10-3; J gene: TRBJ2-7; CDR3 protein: CAISLEADSYEQYF; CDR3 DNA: TGTGCCATCAGTTTGGAGGCGGACTCCTACGAGCAGTACTTC
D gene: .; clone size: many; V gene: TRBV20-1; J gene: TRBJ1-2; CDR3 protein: CSARRPNTGTNYGYTF; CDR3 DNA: TGCAGTGCTAGACGCCCTAATACTGGGACTAACTATGGCTACACCTTC
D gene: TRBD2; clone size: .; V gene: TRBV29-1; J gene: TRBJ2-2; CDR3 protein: CSVSSPGGGGELFF; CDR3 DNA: TGCAGCGTCTCCTCCCCGGGGGGGGGCGGGGAGCTGTTTTTT
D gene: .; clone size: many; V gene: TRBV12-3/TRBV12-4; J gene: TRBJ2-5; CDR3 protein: CASTRGGGTQYF; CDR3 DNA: TGTGCCAGCACTCGGGGAGGGGGGACCCAGTACTTC
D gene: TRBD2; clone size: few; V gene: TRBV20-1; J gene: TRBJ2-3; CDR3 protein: CSATTGTSSDTQYF; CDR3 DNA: TGCAGTGCTACCACCGGGACTAGTTCAGATACGCAGTATTTT
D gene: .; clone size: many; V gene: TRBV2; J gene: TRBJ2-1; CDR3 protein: CASSEEVQKNEQFF; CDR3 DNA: TGTGCCAGCAGTGAAGAAGTACAGAAGAATGAGCAGTTCTTC
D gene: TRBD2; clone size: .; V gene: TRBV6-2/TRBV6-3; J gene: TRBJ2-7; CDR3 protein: CASSYSKINVLAGSYEQYF; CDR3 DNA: TGTGCCAGCAGTTACTCGAAGATCAATGTGTTAGCGGGCTCCTACGAGCAGTACTTC
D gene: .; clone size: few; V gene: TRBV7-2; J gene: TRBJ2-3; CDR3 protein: CASSLMRGGSTDTQYF; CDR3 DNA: TGTGCCAGCAGCTTAATGAGGGGGGGGAGCACAGATACGCAGTATTTT
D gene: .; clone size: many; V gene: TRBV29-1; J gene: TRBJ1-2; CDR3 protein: CSGGDNYGYTF; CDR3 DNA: TGCAGCGGGGGGGATAACTATGGCTACACCTTC
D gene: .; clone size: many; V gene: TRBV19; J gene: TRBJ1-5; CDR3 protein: CASSTTAGGGFGPQHF; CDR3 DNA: TGTGCCAGTAGTACCACGGCTGGGGGCGGGTTTGGGCCCCAGCATTTT
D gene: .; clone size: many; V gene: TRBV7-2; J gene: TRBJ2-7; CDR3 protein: CASSLATVGEQYF; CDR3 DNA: TGTGCCAGCAGCTTAGCGACAGTGGGCGAGCAGTACTTC
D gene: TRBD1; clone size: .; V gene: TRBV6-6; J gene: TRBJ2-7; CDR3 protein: CASSYSGQGVPYEQYF; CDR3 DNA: TGTGCCAGCAGTTACTCGGGGCAGGGGGTCCCCTACGAGCAGTACTTC
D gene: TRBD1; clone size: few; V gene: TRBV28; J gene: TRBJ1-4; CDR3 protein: CASSLPPGQGSEKLFF; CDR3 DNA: TGTGCCAGCAGCTTACCTCCGGGACAGGGTAGTGAAAAACTGTTTTTT
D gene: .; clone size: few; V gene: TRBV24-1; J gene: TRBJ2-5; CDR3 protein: CATKTGEGETQYF; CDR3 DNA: TGTGCCACCAAGACAGGGGAGGGAGAGACCCAGTACTTC
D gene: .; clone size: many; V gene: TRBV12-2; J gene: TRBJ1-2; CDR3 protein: CASRPRTAVNGYTF; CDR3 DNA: TGTGCAAGTCGCCCAAGAACAGCGGTGAATGGCTACACCTTC
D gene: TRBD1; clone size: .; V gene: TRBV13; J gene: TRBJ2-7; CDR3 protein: CASSFGPGTGPYEQYF; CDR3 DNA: TGTGCCAGCAGCTTTGGTCCCGGGACAGGGCCCTACGAGCAGTACTTC
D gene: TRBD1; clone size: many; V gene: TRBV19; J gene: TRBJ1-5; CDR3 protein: CASSPWRQGGQPQHF; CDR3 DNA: TGTGCCAGTAGTCCCTGGCGACAGGGGGGTCAGCCCCAGCATTTT
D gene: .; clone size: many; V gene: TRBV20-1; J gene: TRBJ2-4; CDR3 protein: CSARQTGGNIQYF; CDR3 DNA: TGCAGTGCTAGACAGACTGGTGGAAACATTCAGTACTTC
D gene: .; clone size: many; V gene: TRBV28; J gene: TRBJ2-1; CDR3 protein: CASRGGGYNEQFF; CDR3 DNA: TGTGCCAGCCGCGGGGGCGGTTACAATGAGCAGTTCTTC
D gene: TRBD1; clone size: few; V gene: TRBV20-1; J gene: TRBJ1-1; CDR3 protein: CSARKGQANTEAFF; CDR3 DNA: TGCAGTGCTAGGAAGGGACAGGCGAACACTGAAGCTTTCTTT
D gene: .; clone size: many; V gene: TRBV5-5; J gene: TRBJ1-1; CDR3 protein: CASSLGRGDTEAFF; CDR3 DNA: TGTGCCAGCAGCTTGGGTCGGGGGGACACTGAAGCTTTCTTT
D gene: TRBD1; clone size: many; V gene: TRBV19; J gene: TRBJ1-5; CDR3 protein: CASSSQGTGSNQPQHF; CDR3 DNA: TGTGCCAGTAGTTCCCAGGGGACAGGGAGCAATCAGCCCCAGCATTTT
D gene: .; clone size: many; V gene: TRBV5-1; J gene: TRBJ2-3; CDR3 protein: CASSFRDPDTDTQYF; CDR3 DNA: TGCGCCAGCAGCTTCCGGGACCCGGACACAGATACGCAGTATTTT
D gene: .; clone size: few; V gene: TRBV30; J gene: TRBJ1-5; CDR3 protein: CAWRGQANQPQHF; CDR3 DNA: TGTGCCTGGAGGGGGCAAGCTAATCAGCCCCAGCATTTT
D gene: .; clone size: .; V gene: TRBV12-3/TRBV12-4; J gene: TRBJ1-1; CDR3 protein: CASSGRVGTEAFF; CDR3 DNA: TGTGCCAGCTCTGGGAGGGTGGGCACTGAAGCTTTCTTT
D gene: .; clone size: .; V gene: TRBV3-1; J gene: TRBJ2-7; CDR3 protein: CASSQRGGSYEQYF; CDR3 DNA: TGTGCCAGCAGCCAAAGAGGGGGGTCCTACGAGCAGTACTTC
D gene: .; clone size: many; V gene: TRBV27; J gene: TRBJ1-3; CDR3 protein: CASRGGGYGNTIYF; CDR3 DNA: TGTGCCAGCAGGGGGGGAGGGTACGGAAACACCATATATTTT
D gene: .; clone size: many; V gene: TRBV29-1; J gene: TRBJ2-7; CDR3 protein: CSVVRVQGRSNEQYF; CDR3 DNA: TGCAGCGTTGTCCGTGTTCAGGGGCGTTCCAACGAGCAGTACTTC
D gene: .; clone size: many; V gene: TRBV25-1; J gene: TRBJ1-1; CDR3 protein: CGSVGQLKPEAFF; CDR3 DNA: TGTGGGTCCGTTGGGCAGCTGAAGCCTGAAGCTTTCTTT
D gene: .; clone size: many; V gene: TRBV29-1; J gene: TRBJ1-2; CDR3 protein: CSARTEGYTF; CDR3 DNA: TGCAGCGCCCGGACCGAAGGCTACACCTTC
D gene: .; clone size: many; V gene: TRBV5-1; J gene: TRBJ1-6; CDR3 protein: CASGPFTASNSPLHF; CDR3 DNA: TGCGCCAGCGGCCCCTTTACGGCAAGCAATTCACCCCTCCACTTT
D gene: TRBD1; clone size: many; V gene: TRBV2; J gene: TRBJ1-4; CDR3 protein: CASDRVGEKLFF; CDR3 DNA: TGTGCCAGCGACAGGGTCGGAGAAAAACTGTTTTTT
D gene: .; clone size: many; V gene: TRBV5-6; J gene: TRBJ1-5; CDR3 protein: CASSGGEGVGDPQHF; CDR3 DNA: TGTGCCAGCAGCGGGGGGGAGGGCGTAGGTGATCCCCAGCATTTT
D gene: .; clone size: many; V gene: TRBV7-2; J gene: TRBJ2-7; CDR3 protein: CASSLTRTGSYEQYF; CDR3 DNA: TGTGCCAGCAGCTTAACGCGTACGGGGTCCTACGAGCAGTACTTC